Below, one T cell receptor beta chain is given with its context. No antigen is known for it. This record belongs to a study of T cell repertoires in cytomegalovirus infection. Study-wide background: The authors used CMV epitopes that were HLA-C-restricted (recently identified) and HLA-B-restricted (well studied).

Study-wide results and limits: People with CMV and the relevant HLA were identified by cumulative public TCR beta family frequency.

MiXCR was run by TCRdb on the reads, yielding one entry per CDR3 protein. The sample includes around 750,000 distinct CDR3 sequences, approximately 30% of them seen just once. The CDR3 runs to 15 residues. CDR1 SGHRS and CDR2 YFSETQ come from the germline V gene. With 4 bases clipped from V and 4 bases from J, the junction kept 8 bases outside the gene matches. The sequencing here drew on cultured CD8+ T cells from PBMCs, taken from culture after CMV antigen stimulation. This rearrangement joins TRBV5-1 to TRBJ1-1, with 9 bases that match TRBD1. This receptor was identified in a human donor in good health (CMV status not recorded). Some clones in this sample may be carry-over from other donors' samples. CDR3 region: CASSTGQGLGTEAFF. The CDR3 DNA reads as TGCGCCAGCAGCACAGGACAGGGGTTGGGCACTGAAGCTTTCTTT.